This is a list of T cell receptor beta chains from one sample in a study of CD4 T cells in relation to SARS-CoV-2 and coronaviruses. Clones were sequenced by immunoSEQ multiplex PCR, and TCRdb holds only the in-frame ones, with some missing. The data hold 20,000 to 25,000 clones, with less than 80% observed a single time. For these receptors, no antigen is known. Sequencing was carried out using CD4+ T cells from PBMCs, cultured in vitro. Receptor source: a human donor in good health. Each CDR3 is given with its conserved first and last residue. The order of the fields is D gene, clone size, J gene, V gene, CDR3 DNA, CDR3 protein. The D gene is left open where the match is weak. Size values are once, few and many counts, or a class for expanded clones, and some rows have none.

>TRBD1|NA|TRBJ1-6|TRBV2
TGTGCCAGCAGTGACCGCAGGGGGGGTTATTCACCCCTCCACTTT
CASSDRRGGYSPLHF
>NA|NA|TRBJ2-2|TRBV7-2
TGTGCCAGCAGCATTAGAGGGTCGGGGTCCGGGGAGCTGTTTTTT
CASSIRGSGSGELFF
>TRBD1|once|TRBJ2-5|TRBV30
TGTGCCTGGAGGGGACAGGGAGAGACCCAGTACTTC
CAWRGQGETQYF
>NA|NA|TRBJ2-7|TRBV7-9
TGTGCCAGCAGCTCGGCAGGGGGGTTCGTGGTCGAGCAGTACTTC
CASSSAGGFVVEQYF
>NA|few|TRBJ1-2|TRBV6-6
TGTGCCAGCAGTCTCCGGGACAACCTAGACTACACCTTC
CASSLRDNLDYTF
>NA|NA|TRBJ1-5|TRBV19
TGTGCCAGTAGTAGATGGGGGGAAGACAATCAGCCCCAGCATTTT
CASSRWGEDNQPQHF
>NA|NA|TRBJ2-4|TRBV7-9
TGTGCCAGCGGGGTAGCCAAAAACATTCAGTACTTC
CASGVAKNIQYF
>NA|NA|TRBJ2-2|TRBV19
TGTGCCAGTAGTGGCGCTCTGAACACCGGGGAGCTGTTTTTT
CASSGALNTGELFF
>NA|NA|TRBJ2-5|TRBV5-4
TGTGCCAGCAGCCCAGGCGGGACAGACCAAGAGACCCAGTACTTC
CASSPGGTDQETQYF
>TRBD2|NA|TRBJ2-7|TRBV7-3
TGTGCCAGCAGCTTAACTGCGGGGGGGAGGGCATCCGAGCAGTACTTC
CASSLTAGGRASEQYF
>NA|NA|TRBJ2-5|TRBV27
TGTGCCAGCAGTCCTACGACAGTGATGGGGGAGACCCAGTACTTC
CASSPTTVMGETQYF
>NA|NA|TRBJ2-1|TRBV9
TGTGCCAGCAGCGCGACCTACAATGAGCAGTTCTTC
CASSATYNEQFF
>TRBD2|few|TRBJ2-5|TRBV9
TGTGCCAGCAACGCAGGCGGGAGAGGAGAGACCCAGTACTTC
CASNAGGRGETQYF
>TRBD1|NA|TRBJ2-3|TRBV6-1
TGTGCCAGCAGTGTCGGGACAGGCCTTAGCACAGATACGCAGTATTTT
CASSVGTGLSTDTQYF
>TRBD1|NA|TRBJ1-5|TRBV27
TGTGCCAGCAGTTCAGATCCGGGACAGGGTGTTCGTCAGCCCCAGCATTTT
CASSSDPGQGVRQPQHF
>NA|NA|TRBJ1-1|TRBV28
TGTGCCAGCAGGGACAGCCGCCTGATAAACACTGAAGCTTTCTTT
CASRDSRLINTEAFF
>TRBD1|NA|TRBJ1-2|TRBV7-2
TGTGCCAGCAGCTCCACCCGGGGACAGGGTGGCTATGGCTACACCTTC
CASSSTRGQGGYGYTF
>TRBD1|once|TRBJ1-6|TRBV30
TGTGCCTGGAGTGAGGGACAGACAAATTCACCCCTCCACTTT
CAWSEGQTNSPLHF
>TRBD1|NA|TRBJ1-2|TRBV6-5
TGTGCCAGCAGCAACGGACAGGGGGGTTCTGGCTACACCTTC
CASSNGQGGSGYTF
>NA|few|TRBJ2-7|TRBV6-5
TGTGCCAGCAGTTCACAGGGCAGGCAGTACTTC
CASSSQGRQYF
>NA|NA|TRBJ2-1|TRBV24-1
TGTGCCACCAGTGCGCCTCCTTTACATGAGCAGTTCTTC
CATSAPPLHEQFF
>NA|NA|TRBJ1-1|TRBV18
TGTGCCAGCTCCCTACAGGACACGAACACTGAAGCTTTCTTT
CASSLQDTNTEAFF
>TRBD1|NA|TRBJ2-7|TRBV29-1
TGCAGCGTTGGCCGGGACAGGGGCACCTACGAGCAGTACTTC
CSVGRDRGTYEQYF
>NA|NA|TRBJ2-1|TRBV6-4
TGTGCCAGCAGTGACTCGGGGGGTACCTACAATGAGCAGTTCTTC
CASSDSGGTYNEQFF
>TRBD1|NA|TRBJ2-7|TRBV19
TGTGCCAGTAGTCTCAAAACGGGACAGGGGGGCTACGAGCAGTACTTC
CASSLKTGQGGYEQYF
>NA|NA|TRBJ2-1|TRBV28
TGTGCCAGCAGTTCTCAGCGGGTTATACGGAATGAGCAGTTCTTC
CASSSQRVIRNEQFF
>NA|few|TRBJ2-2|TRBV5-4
TGTGCCAGCAGCGTACGGGAGGGGGAGCTGTTTTTT
CASSVREGELFF
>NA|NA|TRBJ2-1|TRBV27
TGTGCCAGCAGCCATAACAGGGTCGATGAGCAGTTCTTC
CASSHNRVDEQFF
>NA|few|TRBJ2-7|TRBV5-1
TGCGCCAGCACTCTGGACAGAGACTACGAGCAGTACTTC
CASTLDRDYEQYF
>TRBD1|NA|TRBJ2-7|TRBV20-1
TGCAGTGCTAGTGTACAGGGGCGAGGGTTGGAGTACTTC
CSASVQGRGLEYF
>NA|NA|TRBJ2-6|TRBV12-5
TGTGCTAGTGGTTTGGTAGTGGGACCCTCTGGGGCCAACGTCCTGACTTTC
CASGLVVGPSGANVLTF
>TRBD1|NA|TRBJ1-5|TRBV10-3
TGTGCCATCTCACAGGGGAACGGCAATCAGCCCCAGCATTTT
CAISQGNGNQPQHF
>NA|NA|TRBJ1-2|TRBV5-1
TGCGCCAGCAGCTTGGGGGACCGCAGGGACGACTATGGCTACACCTTC
CASSLGDRRDDYGYTF